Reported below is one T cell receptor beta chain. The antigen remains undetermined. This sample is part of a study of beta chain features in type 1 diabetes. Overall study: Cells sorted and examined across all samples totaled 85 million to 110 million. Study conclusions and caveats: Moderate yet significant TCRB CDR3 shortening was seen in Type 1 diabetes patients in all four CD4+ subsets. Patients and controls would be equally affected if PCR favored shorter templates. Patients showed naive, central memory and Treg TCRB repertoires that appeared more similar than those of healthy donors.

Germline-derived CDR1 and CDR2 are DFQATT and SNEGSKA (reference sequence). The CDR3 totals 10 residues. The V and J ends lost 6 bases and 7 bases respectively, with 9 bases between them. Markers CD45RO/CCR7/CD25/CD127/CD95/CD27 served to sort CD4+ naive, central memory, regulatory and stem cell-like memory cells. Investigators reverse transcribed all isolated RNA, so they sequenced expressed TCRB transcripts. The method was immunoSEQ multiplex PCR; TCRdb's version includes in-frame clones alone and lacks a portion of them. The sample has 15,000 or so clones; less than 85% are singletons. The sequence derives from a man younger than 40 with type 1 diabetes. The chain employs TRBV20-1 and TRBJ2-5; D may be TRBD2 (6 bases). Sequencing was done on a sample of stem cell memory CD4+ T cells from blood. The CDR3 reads CSAATRTQYF. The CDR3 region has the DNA TGCAGTGCGGCGACTAGGACCCAGTACTTC.